This passage covers 19 T cell receptor beta chains from one sample sequenced in a study of T cell changes during pregnancy in multiple sclerosis. Sequenced by immunoSEQ multiplex PCR; TCRdb stores in-frame clones only, minus some. The table lists about 14,000 clones, 80% to 95% of them singletons. The specimen was peripheral blood, collected in the second trimester of pregnancy. These receptors were taken from a female donor in good health, enrolled as a control in a pregnancy study.

The V gene is TRBV27, the J gene TRBJ2-1; 8 positions match TRBD1. The CDR3 sequence is 15 residues long. Per germline, CDR1 MNHEY and CDR2 SMNVEV (reference sequence). V lost 0 bases, J lost 4 bases, and 2 bases stayed unmatched. CDR3 sequence reads: CASSLSRDRYNEQFF. CDR3 nucleotides: TGTGCCAGCAGTTTATCTAGGGACAGGTACAATGAGCAGTTCTTC.

The chain's CDR3 is CASTLNAGGHGDYGYTF. CDR3 DNA: TGTGCCAGTACGCTCAACGCAGGGGGACATGGGGACTATGGCTACACCTTC. The chain couples TRBV7-9 to TRBJ1-2; 7 bases are shared with TRBD1. This CDR3 region has 17 residues. Germline V CDR1 and CDR2: SEHNR, FQNEAQ (reference sequence). Trimming at V came to 9 bases and at J to 3 bases, leaving 19 bases not matched to a gene.

The chain couples TRBV6-6 to TRBJ2-7, with TRBD2 identical over 11 bases. V was clipped by 6 bases and J by 6 bases; unmatched bases: 7. From germline, CDR1 is MNHNY and CDR2 SVGAGI (reference sequence). This CDR3 region has 14 residues. CDR3 nucleotides: TGTGCCAGCAGACCGGGACTAGCGGTGATCGAGCAGTACTTC. This codes for CASRPGLAVIEQYF.

J is TRBJ1-6 and V is TRBV27, with TRBD1 matching over 9 bases. Germline CDR1 and CDR2: MNHEY and SMNVEV (reference sequence). J lost 0 bases, V lost 6 bases, and 12 bases had no gene match. The CDR3 covers 19 residues. CDR3 loop: CASSPPRTGAISYNSPLHF. The CDR3 DNA reads as TGTGCCAGCAGCCCCCCCCGGACAGGGGCCATCTCCTATAATTCACCCCTCCACTTT.

CDR3 in amino acids: CASGNRANTEAFF. The CDR3 region has the DNA TGTGCCAGCGGGAACAGGGCGAACACTGAAGCTTTCTTT. The rearrangement links TRBV28 to TRBJ1-1, with TRBD1 as a possible D gene (6 bases). The germline CDR1 and CDR2 sequences are MDHEN and SYDVKM. Between the trimmed V and J ends, which lost 8 bases and 1 base, there was a span of 11 bases. CDR3 length: 13 residues.

In this sample, this clone turned up a few times. The chain uses TRBV5-8 and TRBJ2-3, with D unclear. Germline CDR1 is SGHTS and CDR2 is YDEGEE. CDR3 length: 13 amino acids. With 0 bases removed from V and 1 base from J, the gap between germline ends came to 3 bases. The CDR3 nucleotides are TGTGCCAGCAGCTTGGCGGGCACAGATACGCAGTATTTT. Its translation is CASSLAGTDTQYF.

The CDR3 DNA reads TGCGCCAGCAGTGAGTCGAGACGAACTAGCGGGAAGAATGAGCAGTTCTTC. The encoded protein is CASSESRRTSGKNEQFF. J is TRBJ2-1 and V is TRBV10-2, with 10 bases identical to TRBD2. Germline values: CDR1 WSHSY, CDR2 SAAADI. This CDR3 spans 17 amino acids. V lost 0 bases, J lost 7 bases, and 9 bases stayed unmatched.

The CDR3 here is CASGPRLAVQETQYF. CDR3 nucleotides: TGTGCCAGCGGCCCCAGACTAGCGGTCCAAGAGACCCAGTACTTC. This chain uses TRBV2 with TRBJ2-5; TRBD2 aligns across 9 bases. The CDR3 covers 15 residues. The trim removed 8 bases at V and 1 base at J, leaving 8 bases unmatched. Germline V gene lookup returns CDR1 SNHLY and CDR2 FYNNEI.

The V call is TRBV15, the J call TRBJ1-6, with TRBD1 as a possible D gene (5 bases). V lost 0 bases to trimming and J lost 9 bases, with 12 bases between them. CDR3 length equals 15 residues. CDR1 and CDR2 (germline): LNHNV, YYDKDF (reference sequence). CDR3 coding DNA: TGTGCCACCAGCAGAGATTCAAGGGGCGGTTCACCCCTCCACTTT. This gives the protein CATSRDSRGGSPLHF.

The gene calls are TRBV7-2 and TRBJ1-2, with D perhaps matching TRBD1 (6 bases). The CDR3 totals 13 residues. CDR1 is SGHTA and CDR2 is FQGNSA in the germline V gene. V was clipped by 5 bases and J by 3 bases, with 10 bases between them. CDR3: CASSRSGDYGYTF. The CDR3 DNA sequence: TGTGCCAGCAGCCGCTCAGGGGACTATGGCTACACCTTC.

This clone was detected once. The V and J genes are TRBV6-5 and TRBJ1-2; possible D gene TRBD1, 5 bases. Looked up from germline, CDR1 is MNHEY and CDR2 is SVGAGI. This CDR3 is 14 amino acids long. The V end was cut by 7 bases, the J end by 7 bases, with 19 bases between. CDR3 region: CASTLGPGEGGYTF. Here the CDR3 DNA reads TGTGCCAGCACCTTGGGGCCGGGAGAGGGTGGCTACACCTTC.

The rearrangement links TRBV7-3 to TRBJ2-7; TRBD2 aligns across 7 bases. This CDR3 has 14 amino acids. Germline values: CDR1 SGHTA, CDR2 FQGTGA. V gave up 5 bases and J gave up 7 bases; unmatched junction bases: 11. The CDR3 spells CASSPSGIEGEQYF. CDR3 in DNA: TGTGCCAGCAGCCCAAGCGGGATTGAGGGGGAGCAGTACTTC. Based on the CDR3 plus reference TRBV7-3 and TRBJ2-7, the full variable domain is GAGVSQTPSNKVTEKGKYVELRCDPISGHTALYWYRQSLGQGPEFLIYFQGTGAADDSGLPNDRFFAVRPEGSVSTLKIQRTERGDSAVYLCASSPSGIEGEQYFGPGTRLTVT.

V and J are TRBV5-8 and TRBJ2-3, with 8 bases aligning to TRBD1. Germline loops: CDR1 SGHTS, CDR2 YDEGEE. The CDR3 length is 15 residues. J gave up 3 bases and V 1 base, and 4 bases lay outside the gene matches. The CDR3 is CASSLSQGATDTQYF. The CDR3 nucleotides are TGTGCCAGCAGCTTGTCCCAGGGGGCAACAGATACGCAGTATTTT.

CDR3 residues: CASTGGRGTSRSSSYEQYF. The CDR3, as DNA: TGTGCCAGCACTGGTGGTCGAGGGACATCCAGATCCTCCTCCTACGAGCAGTACTTC. V usage is TRBV2 and J usage is TRBJ2-7; weak D call: TRBD1 (6 bases). From germline, CDR1 is SNHLY and CDR2 FYNNEI. Trimming removed 7 bases from V and 0 bases from J, with 28 bases in between. This CDR3 spans 19 amino acids.

The chain uses TRBV7-9 and TRBJ1-4, with a weak D call TRBD1 (5 bases). The V gene's germline CDR1 is SEHNR and CDR2 FQNEAQ (reference sequence). V gave up 4 bases and J gave up 3 bases, with 12 bases separating them. The CDR3 runs 15 residues. The CDR3 region has the DNA TGTGCCAGCAGCTCCCAGGGTTGGCCTAATGAAAAACTGTTTTTT. This codes for CASSSQGWPNEKLFF.

V gene TRBV5-1 combines with J gene TRBJ2-3; TRBD2 matches 13 bases. This CDR3 has 16 amino acids. The ends lost 4 bases at V and 5 bases at J; junction bases unmatched: 7. Looked up from germline, CDR1 is SGHRS and CDR2 is YFSETQ. CDR3 amino acids: CASSPLAGGSRDTQYF. DNA for the CDR3: TGCGCCAGCAGCCCACTAGCGGGAGGGTCTAGAGATACGCAGTATTTT.

This clone was counted between two and nine times. The V call is TRBV5-1, the J call TRBJ2-7; a weak D match, TRBD1 (7 bases). Germline V gene sequence: CDR1 SGHRS, CDR2 YFSETQ. The CDR3 runs 15 residues. V lost 4 bases, J lost 1 base, and 15 bases lay in between. The CDR3 protein is CASSPDAGGSYEQYF. Written as DNA, the CDR3 is TGCGCCAGCAGCCCGGACGCAGGGGGGTCCTACGAGCAGTACTTC.

The genes are TRBV7-9 and TRBJ1-5; D unclear. The length of the CDR3 is 12 residues. V was shortened by 1 base and J by 6 bases, with 4 bases between the two germline ends. Germline assignment: CDR1 SEHNR and CDR2 FQNEAQ (reference sequence). Written as DNA, the CDR3 is TGTGCCAGCAGCTTAGGGAGTCAGCCCCAGCATTTT. It translates to CASSLGSQPQHF.

The chain recombines TRBV27 with TRBJ2-3; tentatively, D is TRBD1 (6 bases). Germline-derived CDR1 and CDR2 are MNHEY and SMNVEV (reference sequence). V was cut by 10 bases and J by 0 bases, with 17 bases left in between. There are 15 residues in the CDR3. The CDR3 loop is CAIRTAYYSTDTQYF. CDR3 sequence (DNA): TGTGCCATTCGGACAGCCTACTATAGCACAGATACGCAGTATTTT.